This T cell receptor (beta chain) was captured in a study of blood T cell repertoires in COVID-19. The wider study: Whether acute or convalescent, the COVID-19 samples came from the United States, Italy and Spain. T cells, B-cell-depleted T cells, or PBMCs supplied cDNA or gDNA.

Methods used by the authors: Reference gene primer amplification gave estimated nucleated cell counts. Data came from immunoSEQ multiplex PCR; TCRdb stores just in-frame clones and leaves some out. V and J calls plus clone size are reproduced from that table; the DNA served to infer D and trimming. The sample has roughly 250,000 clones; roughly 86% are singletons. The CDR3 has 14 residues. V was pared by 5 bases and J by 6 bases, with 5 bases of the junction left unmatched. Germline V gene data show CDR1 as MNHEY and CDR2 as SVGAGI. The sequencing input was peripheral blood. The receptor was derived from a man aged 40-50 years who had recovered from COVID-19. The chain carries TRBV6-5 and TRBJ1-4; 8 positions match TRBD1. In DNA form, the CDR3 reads TGTGCCAGCAGTAATAGACAGGGGTATGAAAAACTGTTTTTT. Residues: CASSNRQGYEKLFF.